The T cell receptor (beta chain) under discussion was sequenced for a study of cytomegalovirus exposure and HLA in healthy donors. Study-wide findings and caveats: Prior analysis indicated that the majority of TCR beta V segments exhibited productivity approximately 87% or approximately 30% of the time.

The ends lost 2 bases at V and 5 bases at J; junction bases unmatched: 7. CDR3 size: 16 residues. Germline CDR1 LGHNA, CDR2 YNFKEQ. Of note for this clone: The target antigen is unknown.

The PCR employed 60 Vbeta primers together with 13 Jbeta primers. TCRdb's copy holds only in-frame clones and misses some; the assay was immunoSEQ multiplex PCR. The repertoire includes 100,000 to 150,000 clones, approximately 17% of them detected once, and roughly 2.7% sits in the top ten. Sequencing input: PBMCs. V usage is TRBV4-2 and J usage is TRBJ2-3, with 10 bases aligning to TRBD2. The receptor's source is a female donor in good health and CMV-seropositive. In nucleotides, the CDR3 is TGTGCCAGCAGCCAATTAGCGGGGGGCGGTGGAGATACGCAGTATTTT. It specifies CASSQLAGGGGDTQYF.